This T cell receptor (beta chain) was profiled in a study of cytomegalovirus exposure and HLA in healthy donors. Study information: In a previous analysis, 117 million unique TCR beta sequences were found from 150 million to 200 million T cells.

To note about this clone: Its target is not known.

V shed 0 bases and J shed 6 bases, with 12 bases lying between them. The CDR3 has 14 amino acids. CDR1 is MNHEY, CDR2 SVGAGI, per germline. Study observations and caveats: In most subjects, TCR beta sequences reportedly gave accurate predictions of HLA-A and HLA-B alleles. Later analysis associated a missense DCLRE1C variant with TCR beta V- and J-gene trimming.

PCR primers comprised 60 Vbeta and 13 Jbeta primers. Sequencing was performed with immunoSEQ multiplex PCR; in TCRdb, only in-frame clones are kept and a portion is missing. The sample yields about 200,000 clones, roughly 83% seen once. The source material was PBMCs. This clonotype originated in a male donor in good health and CMV-seropositive. The genes are TRBV6-5 and TRBJ2-7; TRBD1 is a possible D gene (6 bases). The CDR3 DNA is TGTGCCAGCAGTTACTCGGGGGCAGTCCCCGAGCAGTACTTC. Its translation: CASSYSGAVPEQYF.